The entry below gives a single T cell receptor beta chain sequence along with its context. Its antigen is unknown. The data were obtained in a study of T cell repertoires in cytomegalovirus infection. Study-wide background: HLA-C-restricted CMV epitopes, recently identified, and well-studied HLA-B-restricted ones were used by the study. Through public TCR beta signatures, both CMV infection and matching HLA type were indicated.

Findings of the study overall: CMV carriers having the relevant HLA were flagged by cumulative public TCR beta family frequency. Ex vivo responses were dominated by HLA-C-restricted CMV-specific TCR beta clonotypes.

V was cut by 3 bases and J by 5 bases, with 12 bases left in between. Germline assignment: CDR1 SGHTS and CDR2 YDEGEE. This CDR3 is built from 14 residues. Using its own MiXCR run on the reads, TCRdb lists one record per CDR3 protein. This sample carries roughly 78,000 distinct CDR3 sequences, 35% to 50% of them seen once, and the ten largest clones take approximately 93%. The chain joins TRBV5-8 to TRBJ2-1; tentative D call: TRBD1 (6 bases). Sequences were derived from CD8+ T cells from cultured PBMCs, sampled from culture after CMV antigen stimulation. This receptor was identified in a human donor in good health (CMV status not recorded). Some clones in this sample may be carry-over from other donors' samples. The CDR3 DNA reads TGTGCCAGCAGCTCGCAACAGGGCAACAATGAGCAGTTCTTC. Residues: CASSSQQGNNEQFF.